The rows below give T cell receptor beta chains drawn from one sample of a study of blood T cell repertoires in COVID-19. Only in-frame clones appear in the TCRdb table, and some are missing; sequencing was by immunoSEQ multiplex PCR. Of about 83,000 clones in the sample, approximately 80% were seen once. The sample taken for sequencing was peripheral blood. Receptors originate from a woman over 75 with acute or convalescent COVID-19. CDR3s include the opening cysteine and the closing phenylalanine or tryptophan. Fields, in order: CDR3 length, J gene, D gene, clone size, V gene, CDR3 DNA, CDR3 protein. D genes are given only for firm matches. Clone size is not always given. Where it is, it says once, few, many or a class for expanded clones.

>13|TRBJ1-1|TRBD1|once|TRBV28
TGTGCCATCGGGACAGGGATAAACACTGAAGCTTTCTTT
CAIGTGINTEAFF
>13|TRBJ1-2|NA|NA|TRBV2
TGTGCCAGCAGGGACATGCTCGTCTATGGCTACACCTTC
CASRDMLVYGYTF
>14|TRBJ1-1|NA|NA|TRBV6-5
TGTGCCAGCACCTCCCTGGGGGGATACACTGAAGCTTTCTTT
CASTSLGGYTEAFF
>14|TRBJ2-3|NA|NA|TRBV24-1
TGTGCCGTCGGGGGAGCGGCTGGCACAGATACGCAGTATTTT
CAVGGAAGTDTQYF
>14|TRBJ1-1|NA|NA|TRBV5-8
TGTGCCAGCAGCCCAGTACCACCGGGAACTGAAGCTTTCTTT
CASSPVPPGTEAFF
>16|TRBJ2-5|NA|few|TRBV5-1
TGCGCCAGCAGCTCTGTACTCGGGGGTATTCAAGAGACCCAGTACTTC
CASSSVLGGIQETQYF
>13|TRBJ1-1|NA|few|TRBV5-1
TGCGCCAGCAGACAACAGGGGAACACTGAAGCTTTCTTT
CASRQQGNTEAFF
>14|TRBJ2-5|NA|NA|TRBV11-3
TGTGCCAGCAGCTTATTGGCGGGGCAAGAGACCCAGTACTTC
CASSLLAGQETQYF
>15|TRBJ1-1|NA|once|TRBV6-5
TGTGCCAGCCTGCGGGGGGGGCGGATGAACACTGAAGCTTTCTTT
CASLRGGRMNTEAFF
>15|TRBJ2-2|NA|NA|TRBV24-1
TGTGCCACCAGTGAAGGCGGGGCGATCACCGGGGAGCTGTTTTTT
CATSEGGAITGELFF
>15|TRBJ1-2|NA|once|TRBV5-6
TGTGCCAGCAGCTTGGGGTCGACAGCTAACTATGGCTACACCTTC
CASSLGSTANYGYTF
>11|TRBJ2-1|NA|NA|TRBV6-2/TRBV6-3
TGTGCCAGCAGTTACTGGCAGGAGCAGTTCTTC
CASSYWQEQFF
>16|TRBJ2-7|NA|NA|TRBV5-1
TGCGCCAGCAGCTTGTCCCCCGGGACACTAGCCTACGAGCAGTACTTC
CASSLSPGTLAYEQYF
>13|TRBJ1-6|NA|once|TRBV2
TGTGCCAGCAGTGAAAGCCGGGGGGGCAGGGGCCACTTT
CASSESRGGRGHF
>18|TRBJ2-2|TRBD2|NA|TRBV19
TGTGCCAGTAAAAAGGGACTAGCGGGGGGGCGCGACACCGGGGAGCTGTTTTTT
CASKKGLAGGRDTGELFF
>17|TRBJ2-3|TRBD2|NA|TRBV14
TGTGCCAGCAGCCCAGCGATAGCGGGGGGCGCCACAGATACGCAGTATTTT
CASSPAIAGGATDTQYF
>15|TRBJ1-4|NA|NA|TRBV7-6
TGTGCCAGCAGCTTAGGGACGGGGGCTAATGAAAAACTGTTTTTT
CASSLGTGANEKLFF
>15|TRBJ2-1|TRBD2|NA|TRBV30
TGTGCCTGGCAGCGAAAGGGTCTAGCGGGGGGTGAGCAGTTCTTC
CAWQRKGLAGGEQFF
>15|TRBJ2-2|TRBD1|few|TRBV6-5
TGTGCCAGCAGAATCGGACAGGGGAACACCGGGGAGCTGTTTTTT
CASRIGQGNTGELFF
>17|TRBJ2-1|TRBD2|NA|TRBV6-2/TRBV6-3
TGTGCCAGCAGTTATTTCCAGAGGGTAGCGGGGGGGAATGAGCAGTTCTTC
CASSYFQRVAGGNEQFF
>14|TRBJ1-4|NA|NA|TRBV25-1
TGTGCCAGCAAAGCCCCAGGCCCTAATGAAAAACTGTTTTTT
CASKAPGPNEKLFF
>15|TRBJ2-7|TRBD2|NA|TRBV6-2/TRBV6-3
TGTGCCAGCAGTTACTCGAGCGGGGGCTCCTACGAGCAGTACTTC
CASSYSSGGSYEQYF
>15|TRBJ2-1|TRBD2|NA|TRBV3-1/TRBV3-2
TGTGCCAGCAGCCAAGAGGCGTTGGGGGGGAGGGAGCAGTTCTTC
CASSQEALGGREQFF
>14|TRBJ1-3|TRBD1|NA|TRBV5-1
TGCGCCAGCAGCCCCGACAGGGCTGGAAACACCATATATTTT
CASSPDRAGNTIYF